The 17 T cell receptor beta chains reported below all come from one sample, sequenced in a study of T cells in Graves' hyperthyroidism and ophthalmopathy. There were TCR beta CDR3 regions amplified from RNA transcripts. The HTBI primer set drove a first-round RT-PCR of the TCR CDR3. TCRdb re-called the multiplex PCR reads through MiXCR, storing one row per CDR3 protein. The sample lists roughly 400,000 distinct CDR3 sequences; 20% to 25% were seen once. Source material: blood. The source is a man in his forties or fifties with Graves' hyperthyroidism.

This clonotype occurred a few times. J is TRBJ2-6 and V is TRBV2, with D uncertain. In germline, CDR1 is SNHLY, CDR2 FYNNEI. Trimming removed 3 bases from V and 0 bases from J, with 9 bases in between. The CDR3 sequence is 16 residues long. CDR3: CASSEKLPSGANVLTF. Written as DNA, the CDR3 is TGTGCCAGCAGTGAGAAGCTGCCCTCTGGGGCCAACGTCCTGACTTTC.

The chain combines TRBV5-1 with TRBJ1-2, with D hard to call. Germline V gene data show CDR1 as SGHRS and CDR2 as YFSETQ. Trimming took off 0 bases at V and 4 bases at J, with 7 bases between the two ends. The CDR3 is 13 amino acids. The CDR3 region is CASSLDTFYGYTF. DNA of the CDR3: TGCGCCAGCAGCTTGGACACGTTCTATGGCTACACCTTC.

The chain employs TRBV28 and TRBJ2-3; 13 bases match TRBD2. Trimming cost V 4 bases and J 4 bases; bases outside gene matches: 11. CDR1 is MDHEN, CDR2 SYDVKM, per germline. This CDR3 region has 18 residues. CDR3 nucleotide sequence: TGTGCCAGCAGTTCCCATGTCTCAACTAGCGGGAGGGCAGATACGCAGTATTTT. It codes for CASSSHVSTSGRADTQYF.

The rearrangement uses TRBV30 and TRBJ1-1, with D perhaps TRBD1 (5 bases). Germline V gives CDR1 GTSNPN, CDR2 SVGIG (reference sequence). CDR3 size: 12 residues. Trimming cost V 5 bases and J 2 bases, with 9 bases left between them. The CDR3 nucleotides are TGTGCCTGGGCCAGGGACAACACTGAAGCTTTCTTT. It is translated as CAWARDNTEAFF.

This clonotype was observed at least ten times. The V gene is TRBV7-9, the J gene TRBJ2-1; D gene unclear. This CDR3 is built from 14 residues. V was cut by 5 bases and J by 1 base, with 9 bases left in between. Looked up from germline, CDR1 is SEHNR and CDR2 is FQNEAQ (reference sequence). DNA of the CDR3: TGTGCCAGCAGCCCGCCGTCTTCCTACAATGAGCAGTTCTTC. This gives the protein CASSPPSSYNEQFF.

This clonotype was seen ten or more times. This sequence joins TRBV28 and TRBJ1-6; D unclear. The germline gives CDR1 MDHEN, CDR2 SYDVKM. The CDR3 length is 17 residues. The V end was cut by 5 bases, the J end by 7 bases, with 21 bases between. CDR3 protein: CASSPFSGYDFNSPLHF. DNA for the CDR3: TGTGCCAGCAGTCCATTTTCGGGGTACGACTTCAATTCACCCCTCCACTTT.

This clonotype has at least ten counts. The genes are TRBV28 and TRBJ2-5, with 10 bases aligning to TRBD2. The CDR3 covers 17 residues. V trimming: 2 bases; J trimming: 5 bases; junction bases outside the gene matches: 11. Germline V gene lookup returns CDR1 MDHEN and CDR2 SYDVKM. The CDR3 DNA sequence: TGTGCCAGCAGTTTAGAGGTTCTAGCGGGAGTACGGGAGACCCAGTACTTC. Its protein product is CASSLEVLAGVRETQYF. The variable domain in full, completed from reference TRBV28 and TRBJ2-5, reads DVKVTQSSRYLVKRTGEKVFLECVQDMDHENMFWYRQDPGLGLRLIYFSYDVKMKEKGDIPEGYSVSREKKERFSLILESASTNQTSMYLCASSLEVLAGVRETQYFGPGTRLLVL.

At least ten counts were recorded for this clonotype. The CDR3 reads CASRSVLLGEQYF. The CDR3 DNA follows: TGTGCCAGCAGGTCGGTTCTCCTAGGCGAGCAGTACTTC. The chain carries TRBV7-2 and TRBJ2-7; unclear D gene. Germline values: CDR1 SGHTA, CDR2 FQGNSA. The CDR3 contains 13 residues. V lost 6 bases and J 6 bases, leaving 15 bases between the germline ends.

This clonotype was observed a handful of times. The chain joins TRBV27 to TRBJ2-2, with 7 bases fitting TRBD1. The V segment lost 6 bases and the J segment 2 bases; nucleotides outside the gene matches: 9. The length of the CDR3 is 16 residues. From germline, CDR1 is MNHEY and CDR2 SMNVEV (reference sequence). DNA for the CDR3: TGTGCCAGCAGCCGCACCCACAGGGGCAACACCGGGGAGCTGTTTTTT. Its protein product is CASSRTHRGNTGELFF.

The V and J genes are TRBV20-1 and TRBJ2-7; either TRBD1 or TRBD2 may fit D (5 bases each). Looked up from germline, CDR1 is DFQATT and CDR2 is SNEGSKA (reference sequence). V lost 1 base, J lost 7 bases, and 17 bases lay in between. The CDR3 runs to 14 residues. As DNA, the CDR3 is TGCAGTGCTAGAGCGGGACCGACTTTGGGGGAGCAGTACTTC. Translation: CSARAGPTLGEQYF.

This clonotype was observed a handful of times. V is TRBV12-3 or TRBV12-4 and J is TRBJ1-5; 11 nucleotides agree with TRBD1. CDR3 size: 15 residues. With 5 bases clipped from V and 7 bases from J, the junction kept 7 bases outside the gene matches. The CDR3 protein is CASSPDRGLRQPQHF. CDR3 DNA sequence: TGTGCCAGCAGTCCGGACAGGGGGCTAAGACAGCCCCAGCATTTT.

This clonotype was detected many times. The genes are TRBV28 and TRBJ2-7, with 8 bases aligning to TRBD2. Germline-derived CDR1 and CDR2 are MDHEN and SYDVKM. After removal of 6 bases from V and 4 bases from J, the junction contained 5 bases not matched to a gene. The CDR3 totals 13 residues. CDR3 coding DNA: TGTGCCAGCAGGAGCGGGAGTGGATACGAGCAGTACTTC. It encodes CASRSGSGYEQYF.

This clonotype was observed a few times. CDR3 nucleotide sequence: TGCGCCAGCAGCCCGGTCCCCGGGACATCCTACGAGCAGTACTTC. This encodes CASSPVPGTSYEQYF. The chain carries TRBV4-1 and TRBJ2-7, with D possibly matching TRBD1 (6 bases). The CDR3 consists of 15 residues. Trimming took off 4 bases at V and 1 base at J, with 14 bases between the two ends. Germline CDR1 is MGHRA and CDR2 is YSYEKL.

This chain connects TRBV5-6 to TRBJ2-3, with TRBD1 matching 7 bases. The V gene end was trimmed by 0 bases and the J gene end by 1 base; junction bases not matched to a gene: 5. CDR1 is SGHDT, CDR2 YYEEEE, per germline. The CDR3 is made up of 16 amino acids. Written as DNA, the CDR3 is TGTGCCAGCAGCTTGGAGTGGACAGGATGCACAGATACGCAGTATTTT. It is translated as CASSLEWTGCTDTQYF.

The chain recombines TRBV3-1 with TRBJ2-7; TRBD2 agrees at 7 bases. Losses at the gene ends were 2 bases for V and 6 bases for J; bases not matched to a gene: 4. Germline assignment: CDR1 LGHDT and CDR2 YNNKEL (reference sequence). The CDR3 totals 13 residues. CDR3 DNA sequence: TGTGCCAGCAGCCAAACTAGCGTCGGCGAGCAGTACTTC. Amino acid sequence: CASSQTSVGEQYF.

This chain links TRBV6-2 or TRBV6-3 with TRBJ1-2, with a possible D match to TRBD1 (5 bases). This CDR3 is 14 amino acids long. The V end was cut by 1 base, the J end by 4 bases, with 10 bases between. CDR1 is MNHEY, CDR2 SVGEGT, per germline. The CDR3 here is CASSYFQGSYGYTF. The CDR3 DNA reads TGTGCCAGCAGTTACTTCCAGGGATCCTATGGCTACACCTTC.

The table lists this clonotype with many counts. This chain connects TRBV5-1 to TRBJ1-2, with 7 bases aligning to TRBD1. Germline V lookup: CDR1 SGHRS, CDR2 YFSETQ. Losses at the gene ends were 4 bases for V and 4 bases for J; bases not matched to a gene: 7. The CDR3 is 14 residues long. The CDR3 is CASSPTGTTYGYTF. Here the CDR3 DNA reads TGCGCCAGCAGCCCGACAGGGACGACCTATGGCTACACCTTC.